This record covers a single TCR beta chain. Other DNA sequences in this specimen translate into the identical CDR3. In the original processing: How many nucleated cells were present was estimated from reference gene primer amplification. Using immunoSEQ multiplex PCR, the repertoire was profiled, and TCRdb retains in-frame clones only, with some absent. V, J and clone size are taken as reported in that table, and D and trimming were inferred from the DNA itself. The sample lists 150,000 to 170,000 clones; under 85% were seen once. Per the germline V gene, CDR1 is LNHDA and CDR2 is SQIVND (reference sequence). Trimming shortened V by 7 bases and J by 4 bases, and 8 bases separated the two germline ends. The CDR3 has 12 residues. Seattle-derived patients entered the study during active infection and were followed longitudinally. The data belong to a study of blood T cell repertoires in COVID-19. Overall study context: Collection of acute and convalescent COVID-19 samples took place in the United States, Italy and Spain. T cells, B-cell-depleted T cells, or PBMCs supplied cDNA or gDNA.

The sequence derives from a man aged 60 to 75 with COVID-19, enrolled during active disease. This chain connects TRBV19 to TRBJ1-5; perhaps TRBD1 as D (6 bases). The sample consisted of peripheral blood. This CDR3 is CASNQGNQPQHF. CDR3 DNA: TGTGCCAGTAATCAGGGGAATCAGCCCCAGCATTTT.